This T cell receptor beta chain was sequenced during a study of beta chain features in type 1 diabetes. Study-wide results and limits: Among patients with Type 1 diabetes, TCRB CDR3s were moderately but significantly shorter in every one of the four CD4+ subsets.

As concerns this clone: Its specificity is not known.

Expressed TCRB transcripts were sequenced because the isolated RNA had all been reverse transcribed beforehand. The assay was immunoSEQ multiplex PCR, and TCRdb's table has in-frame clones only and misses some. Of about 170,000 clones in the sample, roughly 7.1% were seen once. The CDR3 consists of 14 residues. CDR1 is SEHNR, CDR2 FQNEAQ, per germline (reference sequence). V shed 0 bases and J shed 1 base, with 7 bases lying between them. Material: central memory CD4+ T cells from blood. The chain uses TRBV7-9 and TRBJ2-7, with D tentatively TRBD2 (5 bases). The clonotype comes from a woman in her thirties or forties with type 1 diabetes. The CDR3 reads CASSLAGVSYEQYF. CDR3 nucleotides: TGTGCCAGCAGCTTAGCCGGGGTGTCCTACGAGCAGTACTTC.